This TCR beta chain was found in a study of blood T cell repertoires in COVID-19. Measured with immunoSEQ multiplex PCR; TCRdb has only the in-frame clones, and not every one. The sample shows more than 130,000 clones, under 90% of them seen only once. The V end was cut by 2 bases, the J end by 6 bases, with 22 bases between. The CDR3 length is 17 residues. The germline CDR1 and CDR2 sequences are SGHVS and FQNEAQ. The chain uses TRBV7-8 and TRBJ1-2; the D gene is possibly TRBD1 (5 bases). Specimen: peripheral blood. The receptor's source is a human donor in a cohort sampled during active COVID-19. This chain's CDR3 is CASSLPYVPEGRDGYTF. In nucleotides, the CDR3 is TGTGCCAGCAGCTTACCCTATGTTCCGGAGGGGAGGGATGGCTACACCTTC.